This T cell receptor beta chain was sequenced during a study of cytomegalovirus exposure and HLA in healthy donors. Study findings and constraints: Sequencing likely generated an artifact that appeared as a cluster of highly shared sequence variants. The classifier reportedly diagnosed cytomegalovirus status with high specificity and sensitivity. A previous analysis found most TCR beta V segments productive roughly 90% or roughly 30% of the time.

Healthy bone marrow donors supplied every sample. The PCR was carried out with 60 Vbeta primers and 13 Jbeta primers. This table comes from immunoSEQ multiplex PCR, and its TCRdb copy is limited to in-frame clones, with some not included. The sample table sets out 90,000 to 120,000 clones. About this clone itself: The target antigen is unknown.

The ends lost 0 bases at V and 2 bases at J; junction bases unmatched: 2. The CDR3 has 16 amino acids. From germline, CDR1 is PRHDT and CDR2 FYEKMQ (reference sequence). The sample was PBMCs. The sequence came from a man aged 45-65 years in good health and CMV-seronegative. The rearrangement uses TRBV13 and TRBJ2-2; 8 bases align to TRBD2. The DNA of the CDR3 is TGTGCCAGCAGCTTAGGTACTAGCGGAAACACCGGGGAGCTGTTTTTT. Encoded protein: CASSLGTSGNTGELFF.